One sample yielded the 13 T cell receptor beta chains listed below, sequenced in a study of regulatory dendritic cells for organ transplantation. The antigens of these receptors remain unknown. Sorted subsets were CFSE-labeled and cultured approximately 5 days with allogeneic dendritic cells. The method was immunoSEQ multiplex PCR; TCRdb's version includes in-frame clones alone and lacks a portion of them. The table includes approximately 22,000 clones, approximately 83% detected once. Material: naive CD4+ T cells from blood cultured with regulatory dendritic cells. Subset indicated: CD45RA+ naive T cells. All receptors come from a human donor in good health.

The chain links TRBV7-8 to TRBJ2-7, with 7 bases that match TRBD1. CDR1 and CDR2 (germline): SGHVS, FQNEAQ. This CDR3 is 14 amino acids long. After removal of 2 bases from V and 6 bases from J, the junction contained 7 bases not matched to a gene. The CDR3 DNA follows: TGTGCCAGCAGCTTAAGGGACAGTGGGCTCGAGCAGTACTTC. This sequence encodes CASSLRDSGLEQYF.

The rearrangement links TRBV7-6 to TRBJ2-7; D is unresolved. The V gene lost 2 bases and the J gene lost 7 bases, with 9 bases spanning the gap. The CDR3 is 12 residues long. Germline CDR1 is SGHVS and CDR2 is FNYEAQ. CDR3 DNA: TGTGCCAGCAGCTTACGAGGCGAGGAGCAGTACTTC. This translates into CASSLRGEEQYF.

This chain connects TRBV19 to TRBJ1-6; weak D call: TRBD1 (6 bases). CDR3 length equals 15 residues. With 5 bases removed from V and 0 bases from J, the gap between germline ends came to 8 bases. Germline-derived CDR1 and CDR2 are LNHDA and SQIVND (reference sequence). CDR3 DNA: TGTGCCAGTAGTTGGGGGGCCTCCTATAATTCACCCCTCCACTTT. This translates into CASSWGASYNSPLHF.

The genes are TRBV6-5 and TRBJ2-1; D gene ambiguous. Germline values: CDR1 MNHEY, CDR2 SVGAGI. Between the trimmed V and J ends, which lost 0 bases and 8 bases, there was a span of 8 bases. This CDR3 has 13 residues. CDR3 sequence (DNA): TGTGCCAGCAGTTACTCGAAAGGGCATGAGCAGTTCTTC. Its translation: CASSYSKGHEQFF.

The rearrangement uses TRBV9 and TRBJ2-1; TRBD2 matches at 14 bases. This CDR3 spans 17 amino acids. Germline V gene sequence: CDR1 SGDLS, CDR2 YYNGEE. Trimming removed 0 bases from V and 15 bases from J; junction bases left unmatched: 14. CDR3 residues: CASSVVSLGTSGGQGFF. For the CDR3, the DNA is TGTGCCAGCAGCGTAGTGTCACTGGGGACTAGCGGGGGCCAAGGGTTCTTC.

The chain employs TRBV18 and TRBJ2-1, with TRBD2 matching 12 bases. Germline CDR1 is KGHSH and CDR2 is LQKENI. The ends lost 2 bases at V and 5 bases at J; junction bases unmatched: 4. CDR3 length: 16 amino acids. The CDR3 DNA sequence: TGTGCCAGCTCACCAAACCTAGCGGGAGGGAACAATGAGCAGTTCTTC. Protein sequence: CASSPNLAGGNNEQFF.

The rearrangement joins TRBV5-6 to TRBJ2-7; D possibly corresponds to TRBD1 (5 bases). The CDR3 loop spans 14 amino acids. Looked up from germline, CDR1 is SGHDT and CDR2 is YYEEEE. V was shortened by 7 bases and J by 1 base, with 15 bases between the two germline ends. This CDR3 is CASAGQNPSYEQYF. DNA for the CDR3: TGTGCCAGCGCTGGACAAAACCCTTCCTACGAGCAGTACTTC.

V gene TRBV30 combines with J gene TRBJ1-1; D gene uncertain. Between the trimmed V and J ends, which lost 3 bases and 5 bases, there was a span of 10 bases. The CDR3 has 12 residues. CDR1 is GTSNPN, CDR2 SVGIG, per germline (reference sequence). CDR3 loop: CAWRDKRTEAFF. The CDR3 nucleotides are TGTGCCTGGAGAGATAAAAGGACTGAAGCTTTCTTT.

The rearrangement joins TRBV14 to TRBJ2-7, with unresolved D. V was cut by 0 bases and J by 5 bases, with 14 bases left in between. Germline assignment: CDR1 SGHDN and CDR2 FVKESK. This CDR3 contains 15 residues. CDR3 sequence: CASSQDYGRSHEQYF. The CDR3 nucleotides read TGTGCCAGCAGCCAAGATTACGGCAGAAGCCACGAGCAGTACTTC. The whole variable domain, filled in from reference TRBV14 and TRBJ2-7, reads EAGVTQFPSHSVIEKGQTVTLRCDPISGHDNLYWYRRVMGKEIKFLLHFVKESKQDESGMPNNRFLAERTGGTYSTLKVQPAELEDSGVYFCASSQDYGRSHEQYFGPGTRLTVT.

The chain carries TRBV9 and TRBJ2-5; the match to TRBD2 covers 7 bases. The length of the CDR3 is 18 residues. The V and J ends lost 2 bases and 3 bases, in that order; junction bases with no gene match: 16. Looked up from germline, CDR1 is SGDLS and CDR2 is YYNGEE. The CDR3 loop is CASSVGRSWGGGKETQYF. CDR3 DNA sequence: TGTGCCAGCAGCGTTGGTCGGAGTTGGGGCGGGGGAAAAGAGACCCAGTACTTC.

The gene calls are TRBV4-2 and TRBJ2-3; tentative D call: TRBD1 (6 bases). CDR1 is LGHNA, CDR2 YNFKEQ, per germline. The CDR3 runs to 15 residues. The ends were cut back, 4 bases at V and 2 bases at J, with 13 bases in the middle. In DNA form, the CDR3 reads TGTGCCAGCAGCCTTGTCAGGGGAACCACAGATACGCAGTATTTT. It is translated as CASSLVRGTTDTQYF.

As DNA, the CDR3 is TGTGCCAGCAGTTCGACTAGCGGGAGGGACCTAGCCAAAAACATTCAGTACTTC. This codes for CASSSTSGRDLAKNIQYF. This chain uses TRBV28 with TRBJ2-4; TRBD2 agrees at 14 bases. The germline V gene encodes CDR1 MDHEN and CDR2 SYDVKM. V was pared by 4 bases and J by 0 bases, with 5 bases of the junction left unmatched. This CDR3 is built from 18 residues.

The gene calls are TRBV29-1 and TRBJ2-5; D is undetermined. Trimming left V 0 bases short and J 6 bases short, with 2 bases between. In germline, CDR1 is SQVTM, CDR2 ANQGSEA. This CDR3 is 10 amino acids long. CDR3 coding DNA: TGCAGCGTTGAAGAAAAGACCCAGTACTTC. Translating gives CSVEEKTQYF.